A single sample is the source of the 18 T cell receptor beta chains below, sequenced in a study of PD-1 blockade in classical Hodgkin lymphoma. Generated by immunoSEQ multiplex PCR, the TCRdb table keeps only in-frame clones and is missing some. The sample holds around 29,000 clones, roughly 90% seen once. Time point reported: newly diagnosed, previously untreated cHL patient sample. The authors purified CD4+ T cells from thawed PBMCs by magnetic negative selection. The sample was CD4+ T cells from blood. The receptors were gathered from a human donor with classical Hodgkin lymphoma.

The rearrangement uses TRBV28 and TRBJ2-4; 8 bases map to TRBD1. The CDR3 is 15 amino acids. Germline loops: CDR1 MDHEN, CDR2 SYDVKM. V shed 3 bases and J 8 bases; nucleotides not matched to a gene: 9. Here the CDR3 reads CASSLGGQGGDIQYF. The CDR3 DNA reads TGTGCCAGCAGTTTGGGAGGACAGGGAGGAGACATTCAGTACTTC. The full variable domain, rest sourced from reference TRBV28 and TRBJ2-4, is DVKVTQSSRYLVKRTGEKVFLECVQDMDHENMFWYRQDPGLGLRLIYFSYDVKMKEKGDIPEGYSVSREKKERFSLILESASTNQTSMYLCASSLGGQGGDIQYFGAGTRLSVL.

The rearrangement links TRBV2 to TRBJ2-1, with 12 positions matching TRBD2. The CDR3 runs to 18 residues. Germline V CDR1 and CDR2: SNHLY, FYNNEI. V lost 2 bases, J lost 6 bases, and 11 bases stayed unmatched. The CDR3 loop is CASSERGLAGGLVNEQFF. DNA for the CDR3: TGTGCCAGCAGTGAAAGGGGGCTAGCGGGAGGGCTCGTCAATGAGCAGTTCTTC.

This chain links TRBV5-4 with TRBJ2-7; 9 positions agree with TRBD2. Germline-derived CDR1 and CDR2 are SGHNT and YYREEE (reference sequence). V shed 4 bases, J shed 2 bases, and the junction held 10 bases outside the gene matches. This CDR3 has 16 amino acids. CDR3 amino acids: CASSPNPTSGPYEQYF. In DNA, the CDR3 is TGTGCCAGCAGCCCAAACCCGACTAGCGGTCCCTACGAGCAGTACTTC.

The chain joins TRBV2 to TRBJ1-2; D perhaps matches TRBD1 (5 bases). V gave up 7 bases and J gave up 3 bases, with 15 bases separating them. The CDR3 is 14 amino acids. The germline gives CDR1 SNHLY, CDR2 FYNNEI. CDR3 residues: CASIRDSDHYGYTF. CDR3 sequence (DNA): TGTGCCAGCATACGGGACTCTGACCACTATGGCTACACCTTC.

This clone was found a few times. V usage is TRBV7-2 and J usage is TRBJ2-7; 15 bases match TRBD2. J gave up 7 bases and V 5 bases, and 3 bases lay outside the gene matches. Germline V CDR1 and CDR2: SGHTA, FQGNSA. There are 14 residues in the CDR3. CDR3 in amino acids: CASSRTSGREEQYF. DNA of the CDR3: TGTGCCAGCAGCCGGACTAGCGGGAGGGAGGAGCAGTACTTC.

The chain has TRBV15 and TRBJ2-1; TRBD1 matches 10 bases. Trimming removed 4 bases from V and 9 bases from J; junction bases left unmatched: 9. Germline V gene sequence: CDR1 LNHNV, CDR2 YYDKDF (reference sequence). This CDR3 spans 15 amino acids. Here the CDR3 reads CATSKMTGGSGEQFF. Here the CDR3 DNA reads TGTGCCACCAGCAAGATGACAGGGGGCTCTGGTGAGCAGTTCTTC.

The V and J genes are TRBV29-1 and TRBJ2-1; D not resolved. Trimming shortened V by 5 bases and J by 0 bases, and 8 bases separated the two germline ends. Germline CDR1 reads SQVTM; CDR2 reads ANQGSEA. The CDR3 extends over 13 amino acids. The CDR3 nucleotides are TGCAGCGTTACCAGAACCTCCTACAATGAGCAGTTCTTC. Translated, it gives CSVTRTSYNEQFF.

This chain's CDR3 is CASSLWVSYEQYF. The DNA of the CDR3 is TGTGCCAGCAGCTTATGGGTATCCTACGAGCAGTACTTC. V is TRBV7-2 and J is TRBJ2-7; D is undetermined. Per the germline V gene, CDR1 is SGHTA and CDR2 is FQGNSA. Trimming shortened V by 2 bases and J by 1 base, and 6 bases separated the two germline ends. CDR3 length equals 13 residues.

Written as DNA, the CDR3 is TGCGCCAGCAGCCCCCGGGAGGCGGATACGCAGTATTTT. Its translation: CASSPREADTQYF. The rearrangement links TRBV4-3 to TRBJ2-3, with 7 positions matching TRBD2. This CDR3 is 13 amino acids long. Germline lookup yields CDR1 LGHNA and CDR2 YSLEER. Trimming cost V 4 bases and J 6 bases; bases outside gene matches: 4.

The gene calls are TRBV7-7 and TRBJ2-7; no definite D call. Trimming removed 4 bases at V and 0 bases at J, with 10 bases between. The length of the CDR3 is 14 residues. The germline gives CDR1 SSHAT, CDR2 FNYEAQ (reference sequence). The CDR3 region is CASSSGGSSYEQYF. Written as DNA, the CDR3 is TGTGCCAGCAGCTCTGGTGGCAGCTCCTACGAGCAGTACTTC.

This sequence joins TRBV28 and TRBJ2-7, with D tentatively TRBD2 (5 bases). V was shortened by 5 bases and J by 3 bases, with 14 bases between the two germline ends. The germline V gene has CDR1 MDHEN and CDR2 SYDVKM. This CDR3 is built from 14 residues. The CDR3 reads CASSPKLVFYEQYF. The CDR3 region has the DNA TGTGCCAGCAGTCCCAAACTAGTTTTCTACGAGCAGTACTTC.

The chain has TRBV28 and TRBJ1-1; D might be TRBD1 (5 bases). The CDR3 loop spans 16 amino acids. The germline V and J ends were trimmed by 10 bases and 6 bases, with 27 bases remaining between them. In germline, CDR1 is MDHEN, CDR2 SYDVKM. This CDR3 reads CATRNWDSGPLAEAFF. The CDR3 DNA reads as TGTGCCACCAGAAACTGGGACTCCGGGCCCCTCGCTGAAGCTTTCTTT.

This chain joins TRBV9 and TRBJ1-1; TRBD1 is a possible D gene (5 bases). V lost 1 base to trimming and J lost 3 bases, with 7 bases between them. Germline loops: CDR1 SGDLS, CDR2 YYNGEE. The CDR3 contains 13 residues. CDR3: CASSVTQDTEAFF. Written as DNA, the CDR3 is TGTGCCAGCAGCGTAACACAGGACACTGAAGCTTTCTTT.

The chain links TRBV7-8 to TRBJ2-2, with no clear D. The germline V gene has CDR1 SGHVS and CDR2 FQNEAQ. This CDR3 contains 12 residues. Trimming took off 8 bases at V and 7 bases at J, with 11 bases between the two ends. CDR3 in amino acids: CASSEANGELFF. CDR3 nucleotides: TGTGCCAGCTCCGAGGCCAACGGGGAGCTGTTTTTT.

The chain carries TRBV18 and TRBJ2-7; TRBD1 aligns across 9 bases. The germline V gene encodes CDR1 KGHSH and CDR2 LQKENI. The CDR3 is made up of 14 amino acids. J was trimmed by 3 bases and V by 3 bases; bases with no gene match: 3. This CDR3 reads CASSPKGQGYEQYF. As DNA, the CDR3 is TGTGCCAGCTCACCGAAGGGACAGGGCTACGAGCAGTACTTC.

This clone came up once. This chain links TRBV6-6 with TRBJ2-5; 9 nucleotides match TRBD1. This CDR3 is built from 15 residues. Germline CDR1 reads MNHNY; CDR2 reads SVGAGI (reference sequence). Germline trimming cut 7 bases from V and 2 bases from J; bases unmatched to any gene: 8. The CDR3 is CASTLGTGYQETQYF. In nucleotides, the CDR3 is TGTGCCAGCACCCTAGGGACAGGGTATCAAGAGACCCAGTACTTC.

The rearrangement uses TRBV4-2 and TRBJ2-1; D remains unclear. CDR1 is LGHNA and CDR2 is YNFKEQ in the germline V gene. V was cut by 3 bases and J by 10 bases, with 7 bases left in between. The CDR3 spans 11 residues. The CDR3 sequence is CASSQRQEQFF. The CDR3, as DNA: TGTGCCAGCAGCCAGAGGCAAGAGCAGTTCTTC.

The chain joins TRBV6-6 to TRBJ2-1, with D maybe TRBD2 (7 bases). Germline CDR1 and CDR2: MNHNY and SVGAGI (reference sequence). V lost 2 bases, J lost 8 bases, and 19 bases lay in between. The CDR3 covers 16 residues. CDR3 residues: CASSYRGGGRADEQFF. The CDR3 DNA follows: TGTGCCAGCAGTTACCGAGGGGGGGGACGGGCCGATGAGCAGTTCTTC.